This entry concerns a single TCR beta chain. The data are from a study of T cells expressing NK-cell markers. Germline CDR1 is MNHEY and CDR2 is SMNVEV (reference sequence). CDR3 length: 13 amino acids. TCRdb reprocessed the 5' RACE reads, keeping one entry per CDR3 protein, no DNA. This repertoire comprises 150,000 to 180,000 distinct CDR3 sequences; its ten largest clones make up around 35%. The TCR originated in a woman aged 45-59 years in good health. Sequences were obtained from blood T cells: a sorted CD56 or NKG2C T cell subset, CD4+ or CD8+ T cells, or bulk PBMC T cells (not recorded which). The rearrangement joins TRBV27 to TRBJ2-7; TCRdb calls TRBD1, which cannot be checked without DNA. The CDR3 protein is CASSLSDPGEQYF.